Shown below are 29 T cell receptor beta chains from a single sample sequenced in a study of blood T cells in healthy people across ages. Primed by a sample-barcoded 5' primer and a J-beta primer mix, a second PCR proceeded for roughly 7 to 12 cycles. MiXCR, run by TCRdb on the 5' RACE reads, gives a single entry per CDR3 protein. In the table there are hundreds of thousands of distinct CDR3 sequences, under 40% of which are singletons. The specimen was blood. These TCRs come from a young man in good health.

CDR3 amino acids: CATSDFPGRSANTGELFF. CDR3 sequence (DNA): TGTGCCACCAGTGATTTTCCGGGGAGGAGCGCGAACACCGGGGAGCTGTTTTTT. This chain joins TRBV24-1 and TRBJ2-2; tentative D call: TRBD2 (6 bases). Germline assignment: CDR1 KGHDR and CDR2 SFDVKD. This CDR3 has 18 amino acids. The V and J ends lost 1 base and 0 bases respectively, with 14 bases between them.

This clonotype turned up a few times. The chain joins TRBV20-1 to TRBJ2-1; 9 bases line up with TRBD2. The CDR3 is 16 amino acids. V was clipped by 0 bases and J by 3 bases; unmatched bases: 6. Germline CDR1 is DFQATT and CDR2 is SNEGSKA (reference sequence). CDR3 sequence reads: CSARDIQRGVYNEQFF. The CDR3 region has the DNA TGCAGTGCTAGAGATATTCAGCGGGGGGTCTACAATGAGCAGTTCTTC.

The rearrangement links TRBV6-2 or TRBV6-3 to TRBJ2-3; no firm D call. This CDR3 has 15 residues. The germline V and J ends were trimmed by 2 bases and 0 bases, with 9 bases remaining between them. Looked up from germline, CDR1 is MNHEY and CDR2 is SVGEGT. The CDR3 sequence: CASSYRQTSTDTQYF. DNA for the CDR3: TGTGCCAGCAGTTACCGGCAGACTAGCACAGATACGCAGTATTTT.

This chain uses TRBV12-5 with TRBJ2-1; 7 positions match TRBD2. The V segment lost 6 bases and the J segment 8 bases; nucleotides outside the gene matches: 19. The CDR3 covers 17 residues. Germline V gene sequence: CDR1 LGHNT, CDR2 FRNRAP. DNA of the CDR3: TGTGCTAGTGGCCCGGGCCTGTCAGCGGGGAAAAAGGATGAGCAGTTCTTC. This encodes CASGPGLSAGKKDEQFF.

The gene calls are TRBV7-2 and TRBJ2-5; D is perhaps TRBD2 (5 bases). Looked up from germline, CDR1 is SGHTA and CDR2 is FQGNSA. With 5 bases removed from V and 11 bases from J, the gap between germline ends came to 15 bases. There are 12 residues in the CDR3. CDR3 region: CASSLESREQYF. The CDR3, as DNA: TGTGCCAGCAGCCTAGAGTCGAGGGAGCAGTACTTC.

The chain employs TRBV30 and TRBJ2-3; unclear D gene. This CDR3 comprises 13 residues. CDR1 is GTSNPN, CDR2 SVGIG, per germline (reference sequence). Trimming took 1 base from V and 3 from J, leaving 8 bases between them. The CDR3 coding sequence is TGTGCCTGGAGTGGTGAGTGGACAGATACGCAGTATTTT. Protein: CAWSGEWTDTQYF.

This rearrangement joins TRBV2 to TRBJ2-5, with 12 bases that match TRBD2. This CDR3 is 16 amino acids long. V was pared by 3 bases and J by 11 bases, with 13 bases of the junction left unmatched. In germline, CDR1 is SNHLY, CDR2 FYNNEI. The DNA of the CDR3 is TGTGCCAGCAGTGAGCCGCTAGCGGGGGGGCGCAATGAGCAGTACTTC. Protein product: CASSEPLAGGRNEQYF.

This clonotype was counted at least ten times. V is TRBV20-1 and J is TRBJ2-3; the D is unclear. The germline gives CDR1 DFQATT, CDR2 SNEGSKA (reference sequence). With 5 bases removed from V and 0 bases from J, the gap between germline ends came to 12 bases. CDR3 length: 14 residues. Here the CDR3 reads CSAPGSASTDTQYF. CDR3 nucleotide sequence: TGCAGTGCTCCTGGCAGCGCTAGCACAGATACGCAGTATTTT.

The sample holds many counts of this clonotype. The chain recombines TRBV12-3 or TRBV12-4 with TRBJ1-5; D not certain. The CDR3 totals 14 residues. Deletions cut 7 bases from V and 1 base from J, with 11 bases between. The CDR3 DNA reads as TGTGCCAGCACCCGGACGGCCAGCAATCAGCCCCAGCATTTT. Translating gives CASTRTASNQPQHF.

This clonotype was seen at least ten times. CDR3 DNA sequence: TGTGCCATCTACGAGCAGTACTTC. It yields the protein CAIYEQYF. The rearrangement uses TRBV2 and TRBJ2-7, with no clear D. This CDR3 spans 8 amino acids. V was pared by 10 bases and J by 3 bases, with 1 base between. Germline V gives CDR1 SNHLY, CDR2 FYNNEI. Looking up the rest from reference TRBV2 and TRBJ2-7 gives the full variable domain: EPEVTQTPSHQVTQMGQEVILRCVPISNHLYFYWYRQILGQKVEFLVSFYNNEISEKSEIFDDQFSVERPDGSNFTLKIRSTKLEDSAMYFCAIYEQYFGPGTRLTVT.

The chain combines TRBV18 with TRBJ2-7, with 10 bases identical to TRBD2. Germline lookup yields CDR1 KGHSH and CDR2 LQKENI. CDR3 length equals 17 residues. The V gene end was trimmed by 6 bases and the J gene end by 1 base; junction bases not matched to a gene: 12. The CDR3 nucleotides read TGTGCCAGCTCCCCGGCGGCTAGCGGGGGATCGTCCTACGAGCAGTACTTC. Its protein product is CASSPAASGGSSYEQYF. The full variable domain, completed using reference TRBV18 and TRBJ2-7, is NAGVMQNPRHLVRRRGQEARLRCSPMKGHSHVYWYRQLPEEGLKFMVYLQKENIIDESGMPKERFSAEFPKEGPSILRIQQVVRGDSAAYFCASSPAASGGSSYEQYFGPGTRLTVT.

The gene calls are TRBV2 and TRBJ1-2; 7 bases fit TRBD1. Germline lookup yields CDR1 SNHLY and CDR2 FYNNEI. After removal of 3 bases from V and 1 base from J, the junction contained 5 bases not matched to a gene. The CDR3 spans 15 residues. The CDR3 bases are TGTGCCAGCAGTGAGAGGGACAGCTTTAACTATGGCTACACCTTC. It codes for CASSERDSFNYGYTF.

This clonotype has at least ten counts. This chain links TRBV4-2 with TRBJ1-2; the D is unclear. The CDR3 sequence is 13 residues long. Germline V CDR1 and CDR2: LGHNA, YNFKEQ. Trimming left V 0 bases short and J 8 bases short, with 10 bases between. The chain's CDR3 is CASSQDANTGYTF. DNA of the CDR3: TGTGCCAGCAGCCAAGACGCTAACACAGGCTACACCTTC.

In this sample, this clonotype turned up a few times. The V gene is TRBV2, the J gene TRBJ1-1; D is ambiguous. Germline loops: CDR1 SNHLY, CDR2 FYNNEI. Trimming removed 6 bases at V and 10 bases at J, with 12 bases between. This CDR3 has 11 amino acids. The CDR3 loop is CASRAPAGAFF. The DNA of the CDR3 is TGTGCCAGCAGGGCCCCGGCAGGAGCTTTCTTT.

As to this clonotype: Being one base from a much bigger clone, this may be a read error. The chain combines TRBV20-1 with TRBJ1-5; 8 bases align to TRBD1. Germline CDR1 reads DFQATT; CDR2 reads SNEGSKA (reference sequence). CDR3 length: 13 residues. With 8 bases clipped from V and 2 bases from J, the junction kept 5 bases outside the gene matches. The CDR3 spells CSISGGGNQPQHF. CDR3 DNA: TGCAGTATTTCAGGGGGCGGCAATCAGCCCCAGCATTTT.

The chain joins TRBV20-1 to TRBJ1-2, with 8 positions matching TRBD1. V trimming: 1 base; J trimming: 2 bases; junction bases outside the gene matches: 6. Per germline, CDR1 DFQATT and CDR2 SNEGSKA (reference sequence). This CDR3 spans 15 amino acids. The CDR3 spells CSARAQQGVNYGYTF. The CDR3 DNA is TGCAGTGCTAGAGCCCAACAGGGGGTCAACTATGGCTACACCTTC.

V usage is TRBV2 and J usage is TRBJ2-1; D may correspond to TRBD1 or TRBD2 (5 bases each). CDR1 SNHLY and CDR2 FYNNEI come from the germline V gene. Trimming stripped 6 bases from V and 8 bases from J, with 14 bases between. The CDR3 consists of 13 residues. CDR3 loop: CASSVGTVDEQFF. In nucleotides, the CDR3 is TGTGCCAGCAGCGTCGGGACGGTCGATGAGCAGTTCTTC.

The CDR3 loop is CASSRRTGAGELFF. CDR3 bases: TGTGCCAGCAGCCGCCGGACAGGGGCCGGGGAGCTGTTTTTT. The chain carries TRBV7-8 and TRBJ2-2; 9 nucleotides agree with TRBD1. This CDR3 spans 14 amino acids. Trimming at V came to 5 bases and at J to 6 bases, leaving 4 bases not matched to a gene. Germline V lookup: CDR1 SGHVS, CDR2 FQNEAQ.

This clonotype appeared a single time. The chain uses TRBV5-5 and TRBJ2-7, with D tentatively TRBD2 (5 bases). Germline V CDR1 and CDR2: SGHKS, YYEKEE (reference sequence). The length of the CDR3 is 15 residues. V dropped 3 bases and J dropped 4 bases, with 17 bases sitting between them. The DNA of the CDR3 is TGTGCCAGCAGCTCGCCGGGCGGGTTCAGATACGAGCAGTACTTC. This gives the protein CASSSPGGFRYEQYF.

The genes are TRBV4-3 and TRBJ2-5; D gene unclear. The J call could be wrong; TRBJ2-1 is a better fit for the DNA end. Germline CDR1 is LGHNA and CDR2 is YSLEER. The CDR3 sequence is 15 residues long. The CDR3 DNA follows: TGCGCCAGCAGCCAAGGCCACCTAATCCAAGAGACCCAGTTCTTC. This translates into CASSQGHLIQETQFF.

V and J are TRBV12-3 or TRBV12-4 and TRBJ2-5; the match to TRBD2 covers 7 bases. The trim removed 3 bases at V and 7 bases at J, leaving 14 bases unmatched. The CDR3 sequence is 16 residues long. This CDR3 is CASSLASGGAKGTQYF. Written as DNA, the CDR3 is TGTGCCAGCAGTTTGGCTAGCGGTGGGGCCAAGGGGACCCAGTACTTC.

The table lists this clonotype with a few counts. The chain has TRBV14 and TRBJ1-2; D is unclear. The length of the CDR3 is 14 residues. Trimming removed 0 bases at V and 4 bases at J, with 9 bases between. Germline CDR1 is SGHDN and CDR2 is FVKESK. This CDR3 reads CASSQDLPVYGYTF. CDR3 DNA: TGTGCCAGCAGCCAAGATTTGCCAGTCTATGGCTACACCTTC.

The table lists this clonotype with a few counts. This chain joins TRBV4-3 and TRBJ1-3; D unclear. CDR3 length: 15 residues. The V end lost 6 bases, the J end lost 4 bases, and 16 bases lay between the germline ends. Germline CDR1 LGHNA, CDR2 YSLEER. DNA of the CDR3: TGCGCCAGCAGGGACCGGTACAGTGACGGAAACACCATATATTTT. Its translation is CASRDRYSDGNTIYF.

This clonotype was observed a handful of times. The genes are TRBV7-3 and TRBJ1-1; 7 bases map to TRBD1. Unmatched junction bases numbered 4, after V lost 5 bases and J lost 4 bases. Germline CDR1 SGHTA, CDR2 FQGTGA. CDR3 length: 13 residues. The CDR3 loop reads CASSTQGGTEAFF. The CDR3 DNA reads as TGTGCCAGCAGCACTCAGGGGGGCACTGAAGCTTTCTTT.

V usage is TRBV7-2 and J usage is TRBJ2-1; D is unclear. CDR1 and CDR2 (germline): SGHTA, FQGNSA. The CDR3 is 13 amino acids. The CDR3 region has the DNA TGTGGGGTAGGTCTTCCGACCTACAATGAGCAGTTCTTC. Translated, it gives CGVGLPTYNEQFF.

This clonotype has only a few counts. CDR3 sequence (DNA): TGTGCCAGCAGTTCCTCAGGACTGGTCTACGAGCAGTACTTC. Its protein is CASSSSGLVYEQYF. The chain links TRBV27 to TRBJ2-7; the D gene is possibly TRBD2 (5 bases). The germline gives CDR1 MNHEY, CDR2 SMNVEV (reference sequence). This CDR3 has 14 residues. Trimming removed 4 bases from V and 3 bases from J, with 13 bases in between.

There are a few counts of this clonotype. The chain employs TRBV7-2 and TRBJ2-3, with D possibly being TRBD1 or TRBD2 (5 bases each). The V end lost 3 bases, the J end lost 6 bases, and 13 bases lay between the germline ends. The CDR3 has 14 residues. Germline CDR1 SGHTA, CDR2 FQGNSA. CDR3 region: CASSFVGGPDTQYF. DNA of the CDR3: TGTGCCAGCAGCTTTGTTGGGGGTCCTGATACGCAGTATTTT.

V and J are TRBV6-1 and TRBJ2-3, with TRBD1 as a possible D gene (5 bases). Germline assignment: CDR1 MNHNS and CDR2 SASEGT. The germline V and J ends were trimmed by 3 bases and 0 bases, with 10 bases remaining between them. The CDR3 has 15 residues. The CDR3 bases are TGTGCCAGCAGTGAGGGGCCCTTGAGCACAGATACGCAGTATTTT. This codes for CASSEGPLSTDTQYF.

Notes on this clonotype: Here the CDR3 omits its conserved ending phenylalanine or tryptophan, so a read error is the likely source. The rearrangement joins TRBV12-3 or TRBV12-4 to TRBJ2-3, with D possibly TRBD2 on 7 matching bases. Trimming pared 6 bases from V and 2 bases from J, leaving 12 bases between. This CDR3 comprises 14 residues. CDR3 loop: CASSKGGATDTQYS. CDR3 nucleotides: TGTGCCAGCAGCAAAGGGGGGGCCACAGATACGCAGTATTCT.